This T cell receptor beta chain was found in a study of PD-1 blockade in classical Hodgkin lymphoma. The patients all showed relapse after autologous stem cell transplantation, while their brentuximab vedotin exposure varied. The CDR3 runs to 14 residues. Germline V gives CDR1 SNHLY, CDR2 FYNNEI. V lost 4 bases, J lost 1 base, and 11 bases lay in between. Libraries were prepared by immunoSEQ multiplex PCR; TCRdb keeps only in-frame clonotypes and omits some of them. Here the sample spans just over 50,000 clones, 73% being singletons. The starting material was peripheral blood mononuclear cells (PBMCs), obtained before the second cycle of nivolumab. This receptor was taken from a human donor with classical Hodgkin lymphoma. The chain has TRBV2 and TRBJ2-7; a weak D match, TRBD1 (6 bases). The CDR3 region is CASSVRTASYEQYF. CDR3 nucleotides: TGTGCCAGCAGTGTTCGGACAGCATCCTACGAGCAGTACTTC.